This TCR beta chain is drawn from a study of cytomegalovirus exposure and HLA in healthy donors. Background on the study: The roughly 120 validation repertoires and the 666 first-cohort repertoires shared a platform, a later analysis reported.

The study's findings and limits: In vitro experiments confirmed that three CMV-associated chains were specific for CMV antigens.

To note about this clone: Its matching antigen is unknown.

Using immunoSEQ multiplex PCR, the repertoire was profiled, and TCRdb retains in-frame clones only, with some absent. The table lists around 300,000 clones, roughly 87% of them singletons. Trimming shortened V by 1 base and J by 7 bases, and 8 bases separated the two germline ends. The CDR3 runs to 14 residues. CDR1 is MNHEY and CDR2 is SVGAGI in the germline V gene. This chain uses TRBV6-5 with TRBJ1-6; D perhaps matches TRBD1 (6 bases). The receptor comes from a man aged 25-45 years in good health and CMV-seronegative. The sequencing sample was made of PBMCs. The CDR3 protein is CASSYFTGNSPLHF. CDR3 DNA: TGTGCCAGCAGTTACTTCACAGGGAATTCACCCCTCCACTTT.